These 23 T cell receptor beta chains originate from one sample sequenced in a study of blood T cell repertoires in COVID-19. Profiled with immunoSEQ multiplex PCR; TCRdb holds only in-frame clones, not every one. The sample consists of 300,000 or so clones, about four fifths of them appearing once. The material sequenced was peripheral blood. These receptors all come from a woman aged 45-65 years with acute or convalescent COVID-19.

V and J are TRBV4-2 and TRBJ2-2; TRBD1 aligns across 8 bases. Germline values: CDR1 LGHNA, CDR2 YNFKEQ. V shed 5 bases, J shed 3 bases, and the junction held 5 bases outside the gene matches. This CDR3 has 15 amino acids. The CDR3 bases are TGTGCCAGCAGCTTCGGGACAGGTGACACCGGGGAGCTGTTTTTT. The encoded protein is CASSFGTGDTGELFF.

J is TRBJ1-6 and V is TRBV12-3 or TRBV12-4; D possibly corresponds to TRBD1 (6 bases). Trimming pared 3 bases from V and 13 bases from J, leaving 13 bases between. The CDR3 sequence is 13 residues long. DNA of the CDR3: TGTGCCAGCAGTTTGCAAGGGGGAACCCCCCTCCACTTT. Its protein product is CASSLQGGTPLHF.

The genes are TRBV30 and TRBJ2-1, with 14 bases matching TRBD2. The CDR3 contains 18 residues. Germline V CDR1 and CDR2: GTSNPN, SVGIG (reference sequence). J lost 3 bases, V lost 5 bases, and 12 bases had no gene match. CDR3 protein: CAWGGLGLAGGNYNEQFF. The CDR3 region has the DNA TGTGCCTGGGGGGGATTAGGACTAGCGGGAGGCAACTACAATGAGCAGTTCTTC.

The chain couples TRBV2 to TRBJ2-5; 10 bases line up with TRBD1. The CDR3 is made up of 14 amino acids. CDR1 SNHLY and CDR2 FYNNEI come from the germline V gene. The junction had 3 bases not matched to a gene; V was cut back by 4 bases and J by 4 bases. The CDR3 reads CASSVDRGLETQYF. CDR3 sequence (DNA): TGTGCCAGCAGTGTCGACAGGGGGCTAGAGACCCAGTACTTC.

The V call is TRBV3-1 (or the pseudogene TRBV3-2), the J call TRBJ2-2; TRBD2 matches at 11 bases. V gave up 0 bases and J gave up 6 bases; unmatched junction bases: 3. The germline V gene has CDR1 LGHDT and CDR2 YNNKEL (reference sequence). The CDR3 length is 16 residues. CDR3 in amino acids: CASSQDSGGASGELFF. The CDR3 nucleotides read TGTGCCAGCAGCCAAGATAGCGGGGGGGCGTCCGGGGAGCTGTTTTTT.

The J gene is TRBJ1-3, the V gene TRBV7-2; D is possibly TRBD1 (5 bases). V dropped 5 bases and J dropped 3 bases, with 14 bases sitting between them. There are 15 residues in the CDR3. Germline V lookup: CDR1 SGHTA, CDR2 FQGNSA. The CDR3 sequence: CASSKDQGNGNTIYF. CDR3 nucleotides: TGTGCCAGCAGCAAAGACCAGGGTAATGGAAACACCATATATTTT.

The chain carries TRBV7-9 and TRBJ1-1; 7 positions match TRBD1. Germline V gene data show CDR1 as SEHNR and CDR2 as FQNEAQ (reference sequence). Trimming took 5 bases from V and 4 from J; bases not matched to a gene: 7. The CDR3 has 14 amino acids. The CDR3 loop is CASSERQGVTEAFF. The CDR3 DNA reads TGTGCCAGCAGCGAAAGACAGGGTGTCACTGAAGCTTTCTTT.

The rearrangement joins TRBV6-6 to TRBJ1-2; 8 nucleotides agree with TRBD1. Germline V lookup: CDR1 MNHNY, CDR2 SVGAGI (reference sequence). The junction had 5 bases not matched to a gene; V was cut back by 5 bases and J by 6 bases. The CDR3 extends over 13 amino acids. The CDR3: CASSPRTGHGYTF. CDR3 in DNA: TGTGCCAGCAGTCCCAGGACAGGGCATGGCTACACCTTC.

This chain joins TRBV5-1 and TRBJ2-1, with 7 bases that match TRBD2. The CDR3 has 15 residues. In germline, CDR1 is SGHRS, CDR2 YFSETQ. V lost 1 base and J lost 6; bases outside the gene matches: 7. CDR3 amino acids: CASSLYRGDSNEQFF. DNA for the CDR3: TGCGCCAGCAGCTTGTACCGGGGGGATTCCAATGAGCAGTTCTTC.

The CDR3 here is CASRSREGLGGEQFF. CDR3 nucleotide sequence: TGTGCCAGCAGGTCAAGGGAGGGGTTGGGAGGTGAGCAGTTCTTC. V and J are TRBV5-4 and TRBJ2-1; 7 bases match TRBD2. Germline assignment: CDR1 SGHNT and CDR2 YYREEE (reference sequence). CDR3 length: 15 amino acids. V lost 5 bases, J lost 9 bases, and 14 bases stayed unmatched.

V gene TRBV14 combines with J gene TRBJ2-2, with unresolved D. Trimming removed 1 base from V and 7 bases from J, with 13 bases in between. Per the germline V gene, CDR1 is SGHDN and CDR2 is FVKESK. This CDR3 spans 15 amino acids. The CDR3 DNA reads as TGTGCCAGCAGCCAAGCTTCCTCTGGCCTCGGGGAGCTGTTTTTT. This codes for CASSQASSGLGELFF. Complete variable domain (other parts from reference TRBV14 and TRBJ2-2): EAGVTQFPSHSVIEKGQTVTLRCDPISGHDNLYWYRRVMGKEIKFLLHFVKESKQDESGMPNNRFLAERTGGTYSTLKVQPAELEDSGVYFCASSQASSGLGELFFGEGSRLTVL.

J is TRBJ2-1 and V is TRBV7-8; TRBD2 agrees at 11 bases. V gave up 5 bases and J gave up 15 bases; unmatched junction bases: 12. CDR3 length equals 14 residues. The germline gives CDR1 SGHVS, CDR2 FQNEAQ. Here the CDR3 reads CASSLGLADIVAFF. The CDR3 DNA follows: TGTGCCAGCAGCCTGGGACTAGCGGATATTGTGGCGTTCTTC. The variable domain in full, completed from reference TRBV7-8 and TRBJ2-1, reads GAGVSQSPRYKVAKRGQDVALRCDPISGHVSLFWYQQALGQGPEFLTYFQNEAQLDKSGLPSDRFFAERPEGSVSTLKIQRTQQEDSAVYLCASSLGLADIVAFFGPGTRLTVL.

The chain uses TRBV5-1 and TRBJ1-2; 7 nucleotides match TRBD1. The CDR3 loop spans 16 amino acids. V gave up 4 bases and J gave up 3 bases; unmatched junction bases: 12. Germline CDR1 and CDR2: SGHRS and YFSETQ. This CDR3 is CASSGGQSGVDYGYTF. CDR3 nucleotide sequence: TGCGCCAGCAGCGGGGGACAGTCGGGTGTCGACTATGGCTACACCTTC.

The chain links TRBV7-9 to TRBJ2-2; perhaps TRBD2 as D (6 bases). The germline V and J ends were trimmed by 4 bases and 2 bases, with 23 bases remaining between them. CDR3 length: 19 amino acids. Germline values: CDR1 SEHNR, CDR2 FQNEAQ (reference sequence). CDR3: CASSSPAGGVYLNTGELFF. CDR3 nucleotide sequence: TGTGCCAGCAGCTCACCGGCGGGCGGGGTCTACCTCAACACCGGGGAGCTGTTTTTT.

The chain couples TRBV5-1 to TRBJ2-5, with D perhaps TRBD2 (6 bases). The CDR3 spans 15 residues. V was cut by 0 bases and J by 4 bases, with 13 bases left in between. CDR1 SGHRS and CDR2 YFSETQ come from the germline V gene. CDR3 coding DNA: TGCGCCAGCAGCTTGGGTGGGGGGAGAGGAGAGACCCAGTACTTC. Its protein product is CASSLGGGRGETQYF.

The genes are TRBV4-1 and TRBJ1-2; a weak D match, TRBD1 (5 bases). Deletions cut 1 base from V and 0 bases from J, with 15 bases between. The CDR3 runs to 17 residues. Germline CDR1 and CDR2: MGHRA and YSYEKL. In nucleotides, the CDR3 is TGCGCCAGCAGCCAAGTCTTAGGGGAGGCCCCTAACTATGGCTACACCTTC. Its translation: CASSQVLGEAPNYGYTF.

The genes are TRBV5-4 and TRBJ2-5; a possible D gene is TRBD2 (5 bases). V shed 0 bases and J shed 5 bases, with 11 bases lying between them. CDR3 size: 14 residues. Germline V gene data show CDR1 as SGHNT and CDR2 as YYREEE (reference sequence). The CDR3 nucleotides are TGTGCCAGCAGCTTGGAACATGGAGGCGAGACCCAGTACTTC. Its protein product is CASSLEHGGETQYF. The entire variable domain, with the rest obtained from reference TRBV5-4 and TRBJ2-5, is as follows: ETGVTQSPTHLIKTRGQQVTLRCSSQSGHNTVSWYQQALGQGPQFIFQYYREEENGRGNFPPRFSGLQFPNYSSELNVNALELDDSALYLCASSLEHGGETQYFGPGTRLLVL.

The chain links TRBV5-1 to TRBJ2-3, with a tentative D call TRBD2 (6 bases). Trimming took 1 base from V and 3 from J, leaving 12 bases between them. Germline V gives CDR1 SGHRS, CDR2 YFSETQ. This CDR3 region has 15 residues. The CDR3 sequence: CASSLTAGPTDTQYF. CDR3 sequence (DNA): TGCGCCAGCAGCTTGACTGCGGGGCCAACAGATACGCAGTATTTT.

This clone has just one count. The chain uses TRBV3-1 (or the pseudogene TRBV3-2) and TRBJ2-5; D may be TRBD2 (6 bases). This CDR3 contains 14 residues. Germline values: CDR1 LGHDT, CDR2 YNNKEL (reference sequence). V was cut by 1 base and J by 4 bases, with 10 bases left in between. The CDR3, as DNA: TGTGCCAGCAGCCAAGCTGCGGGGCTAGAGACCCAGTACTTC. Its translation: CASSQAAGLETQYF.

A few counts support this clone. This chain uses TRBV11-3 with TRBJ2-2; TRBD1 aligns across 7 bases. This CDR3 is built from 16 residues. With 1 base clipped from V and 4 bases from J, the junction kept 6 bases outside the gene matches. CDR1 SGHNT and CDR2 YENEEA come from the germline V gene. The CDR3 region is CASSLARGLVTGELFF. The CDR3 coding sequence is TGTGCCAGCAGCTTAGCAAGGGGGCTCGTCACCGGGGAGCTGTTTTTT.

V is TRBV14 and J is TRBJ2-7; tentatively, D is TRBD1 (6 bases). Trimming removed 4 bases from V and 2 bases from J, with 18 bases in between. The germline gives CDR1 SGHDN, CDR2 FVKESK. The CDR3 is 16 amino acids. The chain's CDR3 is CASSPQGYQGTYEQYF. DNA for the CDR3: TGTGCCAGCAGCCCGCAGGGGTACCAGGGGACCTACGAGCAGTACTTC.

The chain employs TRBV5-4 and TRBJ2-5, with 9 bases identical to TRBD2. The CDR3 is 15 residues long. Trimming removed 0 bases from V and 4 bases from J; junction bases left unmatched: 4. Germline assignment: CDR1 SGHNT and CDR2 YYREEE (reference sequence). CDR3 in DNA: TGTGCCAGCAGCTTGGGCGGGAGGGCCCGAGAGACCCAGTACTTC. Its protein is CASSLGGRARETQYF.

Here the CDR3 reads CASSDSHRQETQYF. The CDR3, as DNA: TGCGCCAGCAGTGACTCCCACAGGCAAGAGACCCAGTACTTC. The chain recombines TRBV10-2 with TRBJ2-5; tentative D call: TRBD1 (5 bases). Germline V gene data show CDR1 as WSHSY and CDR2 as SAAADI. The V gene lost 3 bases and the J gene lost 2 bases, with 10 bases spanning the gap. CDR3 length: 14 residues.